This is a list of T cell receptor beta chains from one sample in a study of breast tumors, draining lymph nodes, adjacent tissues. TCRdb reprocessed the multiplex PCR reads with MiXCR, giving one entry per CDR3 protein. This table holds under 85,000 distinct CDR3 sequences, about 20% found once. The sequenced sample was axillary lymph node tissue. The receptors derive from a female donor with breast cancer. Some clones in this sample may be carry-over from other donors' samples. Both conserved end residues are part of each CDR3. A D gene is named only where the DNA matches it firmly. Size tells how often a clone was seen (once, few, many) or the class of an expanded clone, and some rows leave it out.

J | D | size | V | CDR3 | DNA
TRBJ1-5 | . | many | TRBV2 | CASLEGPSFGPQHF | TGTGCCAGCCTCGAGGGGCCATCGTTTGGGCCCCAGCATTTT
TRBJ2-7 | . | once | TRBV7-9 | CASSSRGGSPYEQYF | TGTGCCAGCAGCTCCAGGGGCGGGAGTCCCTACGAGCAGTACTTC
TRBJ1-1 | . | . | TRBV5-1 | CASSLGAGEYTEAFF | TGCGCCAGCAGCTTGGGCGCAGGAGAGTATACTGAAGCTTTCTTT
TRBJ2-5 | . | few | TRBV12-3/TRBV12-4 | CASSWGRKETQYF | TGTGCCAGCAGTTGGGGCAGAAAAGAGACCCAGTACTTC
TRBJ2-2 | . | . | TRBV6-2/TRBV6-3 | CASSYDVRGGWYANTGELFF | TGTGCCAGCAGTTATGACGTCCGGGGCGGTTGGTACGCGAACACCGGGGAGCTGTTTTTT
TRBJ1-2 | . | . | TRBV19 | CASSIVERTLYGHTF | TGTGCCAGTAGTATCGTGGAACGGACCCTTTATGGCCACACCTTC
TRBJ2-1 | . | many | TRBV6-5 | CASSYLGKTGATSNEQFF | TGTGCCAGCAGTTACCTCGGCAAGACAGGCGCCACTAGCAATGAGCAGTTCTTC
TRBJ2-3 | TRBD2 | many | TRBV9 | CASSPVTSGRPDTAGGDTQYF | TGTGCCAGCAGCCCCGTGACTAGCGGGAGGCCAGACACAGCGGGAGGCGATACGCAGTATTTT
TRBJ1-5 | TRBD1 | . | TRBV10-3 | CAISTGQPSQPQHF | TGTGCCATCAGTACGGGACAGCCCAGTCAGCCCCAGCATTTT
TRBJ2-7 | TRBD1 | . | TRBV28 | CASSHYSQGSEQYF | TGTGCCAGCAGTCACTACTCACAGGGGTCCGAGCAGTACTTC
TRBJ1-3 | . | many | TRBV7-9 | CASRQQGTGNTIYF | TGTGCCAGCAGACAACAAGGAACTGGAAACACCATATATTTT
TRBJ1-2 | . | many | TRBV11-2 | CASSAGRGSYGYTF | TGTGCCAGCAGCGCGGGGAGGGGAAGCTATGGCTACACCTTC
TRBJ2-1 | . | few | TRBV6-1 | CASSGRNTHKSSYNEQFF | TGTGCCAGCAGCGGACGGAATACCCACAAGAGCTCCTACAATGAGCAGTTCTTC
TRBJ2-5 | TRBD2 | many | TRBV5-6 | CASSSASGETQYF | TGTGCCAGCAGCTCCGCTAGCGGAGAGACCCAGTACTTC
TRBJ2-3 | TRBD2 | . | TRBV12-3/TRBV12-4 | CASSPERAGLASSTDTQYF | TGTGCCAGCAGTCCCGAACGAGCGGGACTAGCGAGTAGCACAGATACGCAGTATTTT
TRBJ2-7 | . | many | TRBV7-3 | CASSLDRRDEQYF | TGTGCCAGCAGCTTAGATCGGAGGGACGAGCAGTACTTC
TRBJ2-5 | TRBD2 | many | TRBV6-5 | CASSSLLAGDQETQYF | TGTGCCAGCAGTTCCCTATTAGCGGGAGACCAAGAGACCCAGTACTTC
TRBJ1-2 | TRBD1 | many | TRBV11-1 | CASSTTGGYGYTF | TGTGCCAGCAGTACAACAGGGGGTTATGGCTACACCTTC
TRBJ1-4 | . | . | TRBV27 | CASSWAWGEKLFF | TGTGCCAGCAGTTGGGCATGGGGCGAAAAACTGTTTTTT
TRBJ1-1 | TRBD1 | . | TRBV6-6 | CASSYPGQGGAEAFF | TGTGCCAGCAGTTACCCAGGACAGGGAGGAGCTGAAGCTTTCTTT
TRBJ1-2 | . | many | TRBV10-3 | CATWGGRKPGYTF | TGTGCCACATGGGGGGGAAGGAAGCCGGGCTACACCTTC
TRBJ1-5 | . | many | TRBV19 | CASSRREGSNQPQHF | TGTGCCAGTAGTAGAAGGGAGGGGAGCAATCAGCCCCAGCATTTT
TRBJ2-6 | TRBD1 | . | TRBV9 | CASSANRDRGSGANVLTF | TGTGCCAGCAGCGCAAACCGGGACAGGGGATCGGGGGCCAACGTCCTGACTTTC
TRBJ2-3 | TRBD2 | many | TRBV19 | CASSILAGASTDTQYF | TGTGCCAGTAGTATTCTAGCGGGAGCGAGCACAGATACGCAGTATTTT
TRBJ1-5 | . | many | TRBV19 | CASSIGRKPNQPQHF | TGTGCCAGTAGTATTGGACGCAAACCCAATCAGCCCCAGCATTTT
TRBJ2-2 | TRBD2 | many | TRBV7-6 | CASSLVMAGVSPGELFF | TGTGCCAGCAGCTTAGTGATGGCGGGAGTTTCCCCCGGGGAGCTGTTTTTT
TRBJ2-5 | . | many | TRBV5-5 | CASSQTFNQWETQYF | TGTGCCAGCAGTCAGACATTTAATCAATGGGAGACCCAGTACTTC
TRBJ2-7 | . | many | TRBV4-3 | CASSQGWDVYEQYF | TGCGCCAGCAGCCAAGGGTGGGATGTCTACGAGCAGTACTTC
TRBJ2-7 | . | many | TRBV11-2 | CASRQGTSYEQYF | TGTGCCAGCAGACAGGGTACCTCCTACGAGCAGTACTTC
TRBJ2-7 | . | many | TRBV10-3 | CAIRKTESEQYF | TGTGCCATCAGAAAGACCGAGAGCGAGCAGTACTTC
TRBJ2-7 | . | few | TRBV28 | CASSRPGGNEQYF | TGTGCCAGCTCCCGGCCGGGGGGCAACGAGCAGTACTTC
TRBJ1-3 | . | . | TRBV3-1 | CASSPGGDTIYF | TGTGCCAGCAGCCCAGGTGGGGACACCATATATTTT
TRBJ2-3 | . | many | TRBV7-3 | CASSLTGPDTQYF | TGTGCCAGCAGCTTAACGGGGCCAGATACGCAGTATTTT
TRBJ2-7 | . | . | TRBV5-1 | CASSLVPGSERYF | TGCGCCAGCAGCTTGGTTCCAGGGTCCGAGCGGTACTTC
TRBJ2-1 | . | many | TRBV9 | CASRPPGSGNEQFF | TGTGCCAGCAGACCCCCGGGTTCGGGGAATGAGCAGTTCTTC
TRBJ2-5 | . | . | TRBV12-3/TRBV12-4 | CAGSFGKPETQYF | TGTGCCGGCAGTTTTGGGAAACCAGAGACCCAGTACTTC
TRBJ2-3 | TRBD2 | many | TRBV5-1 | CASSPLAEVTDTQYF | TGCGCCAGCAGCCCACTAGCGGAGGTCACAGATACGCAGTATTTT
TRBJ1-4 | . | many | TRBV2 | CASMAGVAEKLFF | TGTGCCAGCATGGCAGGGGTGGCTGAAAAACTGTTTTTT
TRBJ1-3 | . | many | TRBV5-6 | CASSLGAGTGNTIYF | TGTGCCAGCAGCTTGGGGGCGGGAACTGGAAACACCATATATTTT
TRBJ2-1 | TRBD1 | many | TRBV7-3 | CASSFGQGEQFF | TGTGCCAGCAGCTTTGGACAGGGTGAGCAGTTCTTC
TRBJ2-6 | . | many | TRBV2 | CASDGPGANVLTF | TGTGCCAGCGACGGGCCTGGGGCCAACGTCCTGACTTTC
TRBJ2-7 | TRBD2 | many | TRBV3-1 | CASSQAAGGPYEQYF | TGTGCCAGCAGCCAAGCGGCGGGAGGGCCCTACGAGCAGTACTTC